The 21 T cell receptor beta chains in this list originate from one sample, sequenced in a study of shared clonotypes between healthy human individuals. Sequencing used immunoSEQ multiplex PCR; TCRdb keeps in-frame clones, though not all of them. In the table there are a few hundred thousand clones, 95% to 97% of which are singletons. Sequencing was done on a sample of memory CD8+ T cells sorted from blood. Described subset: CD45RO+ cells pooled with CCR7-negative TemRA cells. Receptors were obtained from a man aged 25 to 45 in good health.

Remarks on this clone: Other DNA sequences in the sample encode the same CDR3. The CDR3 loop is CASSLGQGTDTQYF. The CDR3 DNA reads as TGTGCCAGCAGCTTAGGGCAGGGCACAGATACGCAGTATTTT. The chain joins TRBV7-3 to TRBJ2-3; D is undetermined. Trimming took 2 bases from V and 1 from J, leaving 7 bases between them. The CDR3 consists of 14 residues. The germline gives CDR1 SGHTA, CDR2 FQGTGA.

A remark on this clone: Other DNA sequences within the sample encode an identical CDR3. V usage is TRBV28 and J usage is TRBJ2-7; TRBD1 might be the D (5 bases). Trimming stripped 6 bases from V and 1 base from J, with 7 bases between. The CDR3 is made up of 12 amino acids. The V gene's germline CDR1 is MDHEN and CDR2 SYDVKM. Here the CDR3 DNA reads TGTGCCAGCAGGCAGGGTTCCTACGAGCAGTACTTC. Its translation is CASRQGSYEQYF.

The chain links TRBV5-1 to TRBJ1-3, with D possibly being TRBD1 (5 bases). Per germline, CDR1 SGHRS and CDR2 YFSETQ. The V gene lost 1 base and the J gene lost 2 bases, with 7 bases spanning the gap. The CDR3 is 14 residues long. CDR3 residues: CASSLTGTGNTIYF. CDR3 nucleotide sequence: TGCGCCAGCAGCTTGACAGGTACTGGAAACACCATATATTTT.

The chain employs TRBV12-5 and TRBJ2-7, with D possibly TRBD1 on 6 matching bases. The CDR3 runs 14 residues. Germline V gene data show CDR1 as LGHNT and CDR2 as FRNRAP. Trimming took off 0 bases at V and 5 bases at J, with 11 bases between the two ends. CDR3 DNA: TGTGCTAGTGGTTTGGTAAGGGGGAGCAACGAGCAGTACTTC. Translation: CASGLVRGSNEQYF.

The chain uses TRBV10-3 and TRBJ2-2; the D gene is possibly TRBD1 (5 bases). V lost 6 bases and J lost 10, with 15 bases in between. From germline, CDR1 is ENHRY and CDR2 SYGVKD. The CDR3 has 13 amino acids. Here the CDR3 reads CAISRETAAELFF. CDR3 DNA: TGTGCCATCAGCAGAGAGACAGCTGCGGAGCTGTTTTTT.

The chain links TRBV2 to TRBJ2-4; possibly TRBD2 for D (6 bases). The ends were cut back, 4 bases at V and 5 bases at J, with 6 bases in the middle. CDR1 and CDR2 from the germline V gene are SNHLY and FYNNEI. The CDR3 is 12 residues long. The CDR3 region is CASSVAENIQYF. The CDR3 nucleotides read TGTGCCAGCAGTGTAGCGGAAAACATTCAGTACTTC.

The V and J genes are TRBV28 and TRBJ1-2; D is uncertain. Trimming left V 5 bases short and J 4 bases short, with 11 bases between. Germline-derived CDR1 and CDR2 are MDHEN and SYDVKM. This CDR3 comprises 13 residues. CDR3 bases: TGTGCCAGCAGTGGGGATCTCCTCTATGGCTACACCTTC. Translation: CASSGDLLYGYTF.

The rearrangement uses TRBV9 and TRBJ1-5; D remains ambiguous. This CDR3 is 14 amino acids long. With 3 bases removed from V and 3 bases from J, the gap between germline ends came to 10 bases. Germline assignment: CDR1 SGDLS and CDR2 YYNGEE. In nucleotides, the CDR3 is TGTGCCAGCAGCGACTCCGGGTCCAATCAGCCCCAGCATTTT. This codes for CASSDSGSNQPQHF. The full variable domain, completed using reference TRBV9 and TRBJ1-5, is DSGVTQTPKHLITATGQRVTLRCSPRSGDLSVYWYQQSLDQGLQFLIQYYNGEERAKGNILERFSAQQFPDLHSELNLSSLELGDSALYFCASSDSGSNQPQHFGDGTRLSIL.

The V and J genes are TRBV6-5 and TRBJ1-2; D unclear. The CDR3 is made up of 13 amino acids. Germline lookup yields CDR1 MNHEY and CDR2 SVGAGI. V lost 2 bases to trimming and J lost 3 bases, with 7 bases between them. The CDR3 here is CASSYLDDYGYTF. DNA of the CDR3: TGTGCCAGCAGTTACCTGGACGACTATGGCTACACCTTC.

The gene calls are TRBV6-1 and TRBJ2-4; D gene ambiguous. Deletions cut 3 bases from V and 1 base from J, with 10 bases between. In germline, CDR1 is MNHNS, CDR2 SASEGT. The CDR3 consists of 15 residues. The CDR3 reads CASSDPWWAKNIQYF. In DNA, the CDR3 is TGTGCCAGCAGTGACCCTTGGTGGGCCAAAAACATTCAGTACTTC.

Concerning this clone: This same CDR3 is encoded by further DNA sequences in the sample. V usage is TRBV18 and J usage is TRBJ2-3; D remains unclear. V dropped 2 bases and J dropped 6 bases, with 3 bases sitting between them. The CDR3 length is 11 residues. CDR1 is KGHSH, CDR2 LQKENI, per germline. CDR3 residues: CASSPGDTQYF. CDR3 nucleotides: TGTGCCAGCTCACCAGGGGATACGCAGTATTTT.

The chain recombines TRBV6-4 with TRBJ2-5; 8 bases map to TRBD1. The ends lost 7 bases at V and 2 bases at J; junction bases unmatched: 6. Germline CDR1 is MRHNA and CDR2 is SNTAGT. This CDR3 contains 14 residues. CDR3 nucleotide sequence: TGTGCCAGCAATTTCAGGGGGCTTCAAGAGACCCAGTACTTC. As protein: CASNFRGLQETQYF.

V gene TRBV14 combines with J gene TRBJ2-7; 7 nucleotides match TRBD2. CDR1 and CDR2 (germline): SGHDN, FVKESK. V trimming: 1 base; J trimming: 2 bases; junction bases outside the gene matches: 2. The CDR3 sequence is 14 residues long. The CDR3 DNA follows: TGTGCCAGCAGCCAAGTAGCGGGTCCCTACGAGCAGTACTTC. This sequence encodes CASSQVAGPYEQYF. The full variable domain, in which reference TRBV14 and TRBJ2-7 provide the parts outside the CDR3, is EAGVTQFPSHSVIEKGQTVTLRCDPISGHDNLYWYRRVMGKEIKFLLHFVKESKQDESGMPNNRFLAERTGGTYSTLKVQPAELEDSGVYFCASSQVAGPYEQYFGPGTRLTVT.

The CDR3 DNA follows: TGTGCCAGCAGTGAATCTAGGGGGGGCTTGGGCACAGATACGCAGTATTTT. Its translation: CASSESRGGLGTDTQYF. The genes are TRBV25-1 and TRBJ2-3; TRBD2 is a possible D gene (7 bases). This CDR3 is built from 17 residues. Per germline, CDR1 MGHDK and CDR2 SYGVNS. Trimming took 1 base from V and 1 from J, leaving 15 bases between them. Supplemented by reference TRBV25-1 and TRBJ2-3, the full variable domain reads EADIYQTPRYLVIGTGKKITLECSQTMGHDKMYWYQQDPGMELHLIHYSYGVNSTEKGDLSSESTVSRIRTEHFPLTLESARPSHTSQYLCASSESRGGLGTDTQYFGPGTRLTVL.

The CDR3 reads CASSPHETGPSSYEQYF. The CDR3 bases are TGTGCCAGCAGCCCCCATGAGACAGGCCCCAGCTCCTACGAGCAGTACTTC. The rearrangement links TRBV25-1 to TRBJ2-7; perhaps TRBD1 as D (6 bases). V dropped 6 bases and J dropped 0 bases, with 21 bases sitting between them. CDR3 size: 17 residues. The V gene's germline CDR1 is MGHDK and CDR2 SYGVNS.

On this clone: One end of the junction is discordant with germline, which a read error may explain. The rearrangement uses TRBV30 and TRBJ1-1; the D gene is possibly TRBD1 (5 bases). Per germline, CDR1 GTSNPN and CDR2 SVGIG (reference sequence). This CDR3 region has 10 residues. The CDR3 sequence is CAWSGPPLGF. Here the CDR3 DNA reads TGTGCCTGGTCGGGACCGCCTCTGGGGTTT.

The chain uses TRBV6-5 and TRBJ1-2; 10 bases fit TRBD1. With 4 bases clipped from V and 8 bases from J, the junction kept 1 base outside the gene matches. CDR1 MNHEY and CDR2 SVGAGI come from the germline V gene. The CDR3 spans 12 residues. Here the CDR3 DNA reads TGTGCCAGCAGTTGGACAGGGGGGGGCTACACCTTC. It yields the protein CASSWTGGGYTF.

J is TRBJ2-2 and V is TRBV5-1, with 9 positions matching TRBD2. The V segment lost 3 bases and the J segment 4 bases; nucleotides outside the gene matches: 4. CDR1 and CDR2 (germline): SGHRS, YFSETQ. This CDR3 is 15 amino acids long. DNA of the CDR3: TGCGCCAGCAGCTCGGGCGGGAGGGCCACCGGGGAGCTGTTTTTT. Translation: CASSSGGRATGELFF.

The chain employs TRBV28 and TRBJ2-1, with a weak D call TRBD2 (5 bases). Germline V gene data show CDR1 as MDHEN and CDR2 as SYDVKM. The CDR3 runs to 17 residues. V lost 5 bases to trimming and J lost 4 bases, with 21 bases between them. CDR3 sequence reads: CASSPPISSGSYNEQFF. The CDR3 coding sequence is TGTGCCAGCAGTCCACCCATCTCAAGCGGAAGTTACAATGAGCAGTTCTTC.

The chain combines TRBV15 with TRBJ2-3; TRBD1 is a possible D gene (6 bases). V was cut by 1 base and J by 2 bases, with 10 bases left in between. The CDR3 runs 15 residues. The germline gives CDR1 LNHNV, CDR2 YYDKDF (reference sequence). The CDR3 loop is CATSRADSTTDTQYF. The CDR3 DNA follows: TGTGCCACCAGCAGAGCGGACAGCACCACAGATACGCAGTATTTT.

This rearrangement joins TRBV28 to TRBJ2-7; no clear D gene. Trimming removed 3 bases at V and 2 bases at J, with 5 bases between. CDR3 length equals 12 residues. Germline lookup yields CDR1 MDHEN and CDR2 SYDVKM. CDR3 protein: CASSLRPYEQYF. CDR3 nucleotide sequence: TGTGCCAGCAGTTTGCGCCCCTACGAGCAGTACTTC.